These 31 T cell receptor beta chains originate from one sample sequenced in a study of OX40 agonist ivuxolimab in advanced cancers. Produced via immunoSEQ multiplex PCR; TCRdb's table is partial and in-frame only. This table has around 63,000 clones, approximately 79% appearing once. Specimen: CD4+ or CD8+ T cells sorted from blood, collected in a trial of the OX40 agonist ivuxolimab. The receptors shown here come from an adult with an advanced solid tumor such as melanoma, head and neck, liver or kidney cancer.

This sequence joins TRBV6-5 and TRBJ2-7, with D perhaps matching TRBD1 or TRBD2 (5 bases each). The CDR3 is 15 amino acids. V was trimmed by 3 bases and J by 3 bases, leaving 15 bases between them. CDR1 is MNHEY, CDR2 SVGAGI, per germline. As DNA, the CDR3 is TGTGCCAGCAGTTATGGTGGGGGAACGAACTACGAGCAGTACTTC. Translated, it gives CASSYGGGTNYEQYF.

The chain couples TRBV7-2 to TRBJ2-7; the D gene is possibly TRBD2 (6 bases). From germline, CDR1 is SGHTA and CDR2 FQGNSA. The CDR3 is 14 residues long. V gave up 5 bases and J gave up 7 bases, with 18 bases separating them. This CDR3 is CASSPTGTGGEQYF. For the CDR3, the DNA is TGTGCCAGCAGCCCTACCGGGACTGGAGGGGAGCAGTACTTC.

The chain links TRBV9 to TRBJ1-3, with a weak D call TRBD1 (5 bases). Germline CDR1 reads SGDLS; CDR2 reads YYNGEE. The ends were cut back, 7 bases at V and 4 bases at J, with 15 bases in the middle. The CDR3 has 14 amino acids. CDR3 nucleotides: TGTGCCAGCGGGGTAGAGGGGCAAGGAAACACCATATATTTT. Protein sequence: CASGVEGQGNTIYF. Complete variable domain (other parts from reference TRBV9 and TRBJ1-3): DSGVTQTPKHLITATGQRVTLRCSPRSGDLSVYWYQQSLDQGLQFLIQYYNGEERAKGNILERFSAQQFPDLHSELNLSSLELGDSALYFCASGVEGQGNTIYFGEGSWLTVV.

The V and J genes are TRBV19 and TRBJ2-7; D perhaps matches TRBD2 (8 bases). The germline CDR1 and CDR2 sequences are LNHDA and SQIVND (reference sequence). Trimming cost V 3 bases and J 4 bases, with 19 bases left between them. The CDR3 sequence is 16 residues long. CDR3 sequence reads: CASSMRGDSGSYEQYF. CDR3 DNA sequence: TGTGCCAGTAGTATGCGGGGGGACAGCGGGAGTTACGAGCAGTACTTC.

The chain links TRBV9 to TRBJ2-1; TRBD1 matches at 9 bases. There are 15 residues in the CDR3. The ends lost 0 bases at V and 6 bases at J; junction bases unmatched: 4. The V gene's germline CDR1 is SGDLS and CDR2 YYNGEE. CDR3 loop: CASSVAGQGFNEQFF. Here the CDR3 DNA reads TGTGCCAGCAGCGTAGCGGGACAGGGTTTCAATGAGCAGTTCTTC.

The rearrangement joins TRBV2 to TRBJ2-7, with 9 nucleotides matching TRBD1. This CDR3 comprises 14 residues. J was trimmed by 5 bases and V by 2 bases; bases with no gene match: 4. Germline CDR1 reads SNHLY; CDR2 reads FYNNEI. Here the CDR3 reads CASSEPGTGNEQYF. Written as DNA, the CDR3 is TGTGCCAGCAGTGAACCCGGGACAGGGAACGAGCAGTACTTC.

The chain recombines TRBV27 with TRBJ2-1; 9 positions match TRBD1. The CDR3 contains 15 residues. V was clipped by 5 bases and J by 1 base; unmatched bases: 3. The germline CDR1 and CDR2 sequences are MNHEY and SMNVEV (reference sequence). CDR3 DNA sequence: TGTGCCAGCAGTCCCGACAGGGGGTCCTACAATGAGCAGTTCTTC. It is translated as CASSPDRGSYNEQFF.

This clone is medium-sized (0.01 to 0.1%) by share. The chain recombines TRBV2 with TRBJ1-4; D is unclear. Looked up from germline, CDR1 is SNHLY and CDR2 is FYNNEI. Trimming pared 6 bases from V and 5 bases from J, leaving 13 bases between. The CDR3 runs to 14 residues. CDR3 in DNA: TGTGCCAGCAGGGACCAAATGACGAATGAAAAACTGTTTTTT. Translated, it gives CASRDQMTNEKLFF.

J is TRBJ1-3 and V is TRBV7-9; D remains ambiguous. The V end lost 5 bases, the J end lost 0 bases, and 8 bases lay between the germline ends. CDR1 is SEHNR, CDR2 FQNEAQ, per germline (reference sequence). This CDR3 has 14 amino acids. CDR3 in amino acids: CASSQDDSGNTIYF. In nucleotides, the CDR3 is TGTGCCAGCAGCCAGGACGACTCTGGAAACACCATATATTTT. The variable domain in full, with the rest retrieved from reference TRBV7-9 and TRBJ1-3, is DTGVSQNPRHKITKRGQNVTFRCDPISEHNRLYWYRQTLGQGPEFLTYFQNEAQLEKSRLLSDRFSAERPKGSFSTLEIQRTEQGDSAMYLCASSQDDSGNTIYFGEGSWLTVV.

V and J are TRBV11-3 and TRBJ2-3; D perhaps matches TRBD1 (6 bases). With 5 bases removed from V and 1 base from J, the gap between germline ends came to 16 bases. The germline CDR1 and CDR2 sequences are SGHNT and YENEEA. The CDR3 loop spans 16 amino acids. This CDR3 reads CASSPSQGPGTDTQYF. The CDR3 nucleotides are TGTGCCAGCAGCCCTAGTCAGGGGCCGGGCACAGATACGCAGTATTTT. The variable domain in full, completed from reference TRBV11-3 and TRBJ2-3, reads EAGVVQSPRYKIIEKKQPVAFWCNPISGHNTLYWYLQNLGQGPELLIRYENEEAVDDSQLPKDRFSAERLKGVDSTLKIQPAELGDSAVYLCASSPSQGPGTDTQYFGPGTRLTVL.

The genes are TRBV18 and TRBJ1-4; tentatively, D is TRBD1 (6 bases). Trimming removed 2 bases from V and 5 bases from J, with 12 bases in between. The germline V gene encodes CDR1 KGHSH and CDR2 LQKENI. The length of the CDR3 is 15 residues. As DNA, the CDR3 is TGTGCCAGCTCACCAATGCAACAGGGAAATGAAAAACTGTTTTTT. Translation: CASSPMQQGNEKLFF.

The chain carries TRBV7-2 and TRBJ1-3; TRBD1 is a possible D gene (6 bases). Trimming removed 4 bases at V and 7 bases at J, with 14 bases between. CDR1 is SGHTA and CDR2 is FQGNSA in the germline V gene. The CDR3 runs to 14 residues. CDR3 in DNA: TGTGCCAGCAGCTCTCCCGGGGGGCGGAACACCATATATTTT. Amino acid sequence: CASSSPGGRNTIYF.

The J gene is TRBJ2-6, the V gene TRBV11-2, with TRBD1 as a possible D gene (5 bases). CDR1 and CDR2 (germline): SGHAT, FQNNGV. V was shortened by 0 bases and J by 0 bases, with 18 bases between the two germline ends. The CDR3 sequence is 20 residues long. CDR3: CASSLELGAGWSSGANVLTF. The CDR3 coding sequence is TGTGCCAGCAGCTTAGAGCTTGGAGCAGGGTGGAGCTCTGGGGCCAACGTCCTGACTTTC.

This clone was detected a few times. The chain carries TRBV7-8 and TRBJ1-4; no firm D call. CDR1 is SGHVS, CDR2 FQNEAQ, per germline. The CDR3 sequence is 12 residues long. Trimming took off 4 bases at V and 8 bases at J, with 8 bases between the two ends. The CDR3 DNA sequence: TGTGCCAGCAGCTCGGGTGGCGAAAAACTGTTTTTT. Its protein is CASSSGGEKLFF. Supplemented by reference TRBV7-8 and TRBJ1-4, the full variable domain reads GAGVSQSPRYKVAKRGQDVALRCDPISGHVSLFWYQQALGQGPEFLTYFQNEAQLDKSGLPSDRFFAERPEGSVSTLKIQRTQQEDSAVYLCASSSGGEKLFFGSGTQLSVL.

The genes are TRBV18 and TRBJ2-7, with no clear D. V was trimmed by 1 base and J by 3 bases, leaving 13 bases between them. Germline CDR1 reads KGHSH; CDR2 reads LQKENI. The length of the CDR3 is 15 residues. The CDR3 DNA is TGTGCCAGCTCACCACTTCGCTCAGAAAACTACGAGCAGTACTTC. Protein: CASSPLRSENYEQYF.

This sequence joins TRBV19 and TRBJ2-5, with TRBD1 as a possible D gene (5 bases). TRBJ2-7 explains the end of the DNA better; the J call may be wrong. The germline CDR1 and CDR2 sequences are LNHDA and SQIVND (reference sequence). CDR3 length: 14 amino acids. The CDR3 loop is CASSTNWGAYEQYF. For the CDR3, the DNA is TGTGCCAGTAGCACCAACTGGGGCGCCTACGAGCAGTACTTC.

This clone was recorded a few times. This rearrangement joins TRBV19 to TRBJ1-5; D is unresolved. The CDR3 runs 12 residues. The germline CDR1 and CDR2 sequences are LNHDA and SQIVND (reference sequence). Deletions cut 10 bases from V and 6 bases from J, with 13 bases between. This CDR3 is CATSLGLQPQHF. In DNA form, the CDR3 reads TGTGCCACTTCCCTAGGGCTTCAGCCCCAGCATTTT.

The chain links TRBV7-2 to TRBJ2-7, with D perhaps TRBD1 (6 bases). The V gene lost 5 bases and the J gene lost 2 bases, with 13 bases spanning the gap. CDR1 is SGHTA and CDR2 is FQGNSA in the germline V gene. The CDR3 is 14 residues long. As DNA, the CDR3 is TGTGCCAGCAGCCCGGACAGAGCAACCTACGAGCAGTACTTC. Amino acid sequence: CASSPDRATYEQYF.

This sequence joins TRBV5-1 and TRBJ1-5; 7 bases map to TRBD1. Trimming at V came to 4 bases and at J to 1 base, leaving 5 bases not matched to a gene. The CDR3 totals 15 residues. The germline gives CDR1 SGHRS, CDR2 YFSETQ. CDR3 in amino acids: CASSKSGGSNQPQHF. For the CDR3, the DNA is TGCGCCAGCAGCAAATCAGGGGGAAGCAATCAGCCCCAGCATTTT.

The chain couples TRBV5-1 to TRBJ2-3, with TRBD2 matching 7 bases. The V gene's germline CDR1 is SGHRS and CDR2 YFSETQ. The trim removed 0 bases at V and 2 bases at J, leaving 3 bases unmatched. CDR3 length: 15 residues. CDR3 protein: CASSLDGRTTDTQYF. CDR3 sequence (DNA): TGCGCCAGCAGCTTGGACGGGAGGACCACAGATACGCAGTATTTT.

The rearrangement links TRBV7-3 to TRBJ2-2; D is ambiguous. The V end lost 3 bases, the J end lost 4 bases, and 3 bases lay between the germline ends. Germline CDR1 reads SGHTA; CDR2 reads FQGTGA. This CDR3 has 12 residues. CDR3 in amino acids: CASSLSTGELFF. In DNA, the CDR3 is TGTGCCAGCAGCTTGAGCACCGGGGAGCTGTTTTTT.

The chain combines TRBV9 with TRBJ2-1; D gene uncertain. Between the trimmed V and J ends, which lost 1 base and 3 bases, there was a span of 5 bases. Germline lookup yields CDR1 SGDLS and CDR2 YYNGEE. The CDR3 is 13 amino acids. The CDR3, as DNA: TGTGCCAGCAGCGTAAACAGCTACAATGAGCAGTTCTTC. It translates to CASSVNSYNEQFF.

CDR3 bases: TGTGCCAGCAGCGTAGGGTCCCTAGACTACGAGCAGTACTTC. Translation gives CASSVGSLDYEQYF. V and J are TRBV9 and TRBJ2-7; no definite D call. Germline CDR1 reads SGDLS; CDR2 reads YYNGEE. The CDR3 is made up of 14 amino acids. V was shortened by 0 bases and J by 3 bases, with 10 bases between the two germline ends.

J is TRBJ2-1 and V is TRBV27, with 7 bases lining up with TRBD2. V dropped 2 bases and J dropped 7; count of bases not matched to a gene: 2. The length of the CDR3 is 13 residues. Per germline, CDR1 MNHEY and CDR2 SMNVEV (reference sequence). This chain's CDR3 is CASSLASGNEQFF. The CDR3 DNA follows: TGTGCCAGCAGTTTAGCTAGCGGAAATGAGCAGTTCTTC.

The table lists this clone with a few counts. The chain is built from TRBV6-6 and TRBJ2-7; TRBD2 matches at 12 bases. Germline CDR1 and CDR2: MNHNY and SVGAGI (reference sequence). The V gene end was trimmed by 5 bases and the J gene end by 4 bases; junction bases not matched to a gene: 3. This CDR3 comprises 14 residues. This CDR3 is CASSLAGGLYEQYF. CDR3 in DNA: TGTGCCAGCAGTCTAGCGGGAGGGCTATACGAGCAGTACTTC.

The chain couples TRBV7-9 to TRBJ2-7; D tentatively reads TRBD1 or TRBD2 (5 bases each). Trimming cost V 5 bases and J 1 base, with 18 bases left between them. The CDR3 runs 16 residues. The germline gives CDR1 SEHNR, CDR2 FQNEAQ (reference sequence). The CDR3 sequence: CASSRISGTDSYEQYF. CDR3 DNA: TGTGCCAGCAGCAGAATTTCCGGGACCGATTCCTACGAGCAGTACTTC.

This chain links TRBV7-2 with TRBJ2-5; tentative D call: TRBD2 (7 bases). The J call is uncertain, as TRBJ2-7 better fits the DNA end. Germline CDR1 reads SGHTA; CDR2 reads FQGNSA. The CDR3 is made up of 16 amino acids. The CDR3 DNA reads as TGTGCCAGCAGCTTAGTTGGGGGGGCCTTAGCATACGAGCAGTACTTC. Translation: CASSLVGGALAYEQYF.

The chain recombines TRBV10-3 with TRBJ2-1; D gene ambiguous. V shed 4 bases and J shed 7 bases, with 5 bases lying between them. This CDR3 is built from 11 residues. The germline V gene encodes CDR1 ENHRY and CDR2 SYGVKD. Written as DNA, the CDR3 is TGTGCCATCAGTGTTCAGAATGAGCAGTTCTTC. Protein sequence: CAISVQNEQFF.

The chain recombines TRBV9 with TRBJ1-1; no firm D call. V gave up 0 bases and J gave up 0 bases, with 6 bases separating them. The CDR3 is 14 amino acids. Germline V lookup: CDR1 SGDLS, CDR2 YYNGEE. The CDR3 loop reads CASSVAQMNTEAFF. The CDR3 DNA is TGTGCCAGCAGCGTAGCACAGATGAACACTGAAGCTTTCTTT. Full variable domain (missing parts from reference TRBV9 and TRBJ1-1): DSGVTQTPKHLITATGQRVTLRCSPRSGDLSVYWYQQSLDQGLQFLIQYYNGEERAKGNILERFSAQQFPDLHSELNLSSLELGDSALYFCASSVAQMNTEAFFGQGTRLTVV.

The V and J genes are TRBV9 and TRBJ2-3; D remains unclear. Germline assignment: CDR1 SGDLS and CDR2 YYNGEE. The CDR3 covers 16 residues. V was pared by 0 bases and J by 2 bases, with 13 bases between. In DNA, the CDR3 is TGTGCCAGCAGCGTAGAAGGGTTGGGCCCCACAGATACGCAGTATTTT. Amino acids: CASSVEGLGPTDTQYF.

A few counts support this clone. The chain has TRBV7-9 and TRBJ2-3; 7 bases fit TRBD2. V was clipped by 4 bases and J by 2 bases; unmatched bases: 9. The CDR3 length is 16 residues. Germline-derived CDR1 and CDR2 are SEHNR and FQNEAQ (reference sequence). DNA of the CDR3: TGTGCCAGCAGCTCCTCGGGGCGGGGGTTCACAGATACGCAGTATTTT. This translates into CASSSSGRGFTDTQYF.